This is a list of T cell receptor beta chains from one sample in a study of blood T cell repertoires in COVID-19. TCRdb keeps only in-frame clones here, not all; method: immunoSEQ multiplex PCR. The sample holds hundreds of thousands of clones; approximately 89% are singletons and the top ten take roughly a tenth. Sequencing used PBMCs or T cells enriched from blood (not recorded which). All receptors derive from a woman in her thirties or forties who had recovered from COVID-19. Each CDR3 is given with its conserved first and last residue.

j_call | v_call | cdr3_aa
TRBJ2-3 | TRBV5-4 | CASSLGGRGTDTQYF
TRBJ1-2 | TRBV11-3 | CASSSQNYTTNYGYTF
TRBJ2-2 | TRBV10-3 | CAISDSGVNTGELFF
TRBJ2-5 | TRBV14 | CASSLRGGRETQYF
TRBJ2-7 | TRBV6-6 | CASSRTGTPNEQYF
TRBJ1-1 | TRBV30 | CAWSGGGKAFF
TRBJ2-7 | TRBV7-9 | CASSDPHGTENYEQYF
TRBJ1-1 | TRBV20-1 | CSARQIEAFF
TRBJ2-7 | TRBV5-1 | CASSAQPGQGYEQYF
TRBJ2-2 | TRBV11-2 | CASSFLAGGAGELFF
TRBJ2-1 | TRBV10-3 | CAITGGQMGGRVNEQFF
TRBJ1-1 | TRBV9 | CASSVTPQGAFTEAFF
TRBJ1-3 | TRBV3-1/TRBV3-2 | CASSQEMGQGGNTIYF
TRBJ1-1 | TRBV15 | CATSKKGGLDTEAFF
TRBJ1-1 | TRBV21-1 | CASSKEGAKNTEAFF
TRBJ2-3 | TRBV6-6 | CASSYSASGARDTQYF